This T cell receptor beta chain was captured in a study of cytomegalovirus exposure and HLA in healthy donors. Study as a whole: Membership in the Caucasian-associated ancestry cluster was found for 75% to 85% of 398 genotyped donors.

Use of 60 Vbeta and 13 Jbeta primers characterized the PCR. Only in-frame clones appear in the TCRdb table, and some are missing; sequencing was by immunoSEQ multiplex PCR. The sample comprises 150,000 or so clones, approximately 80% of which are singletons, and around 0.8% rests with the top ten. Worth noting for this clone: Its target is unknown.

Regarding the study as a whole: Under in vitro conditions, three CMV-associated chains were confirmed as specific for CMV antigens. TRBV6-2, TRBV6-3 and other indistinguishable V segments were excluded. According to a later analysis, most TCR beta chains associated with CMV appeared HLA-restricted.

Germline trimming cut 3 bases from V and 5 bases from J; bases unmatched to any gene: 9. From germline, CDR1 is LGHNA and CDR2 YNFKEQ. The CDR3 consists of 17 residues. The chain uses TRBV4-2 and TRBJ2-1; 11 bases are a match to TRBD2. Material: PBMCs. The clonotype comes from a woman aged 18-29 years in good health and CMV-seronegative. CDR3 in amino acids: CASSQEGTSGSHNEQFF. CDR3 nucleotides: TGTGCCAGCAGCCAGGAGGGAACTAGCGGGAGTCACAATGAGCAGTTCTTC.